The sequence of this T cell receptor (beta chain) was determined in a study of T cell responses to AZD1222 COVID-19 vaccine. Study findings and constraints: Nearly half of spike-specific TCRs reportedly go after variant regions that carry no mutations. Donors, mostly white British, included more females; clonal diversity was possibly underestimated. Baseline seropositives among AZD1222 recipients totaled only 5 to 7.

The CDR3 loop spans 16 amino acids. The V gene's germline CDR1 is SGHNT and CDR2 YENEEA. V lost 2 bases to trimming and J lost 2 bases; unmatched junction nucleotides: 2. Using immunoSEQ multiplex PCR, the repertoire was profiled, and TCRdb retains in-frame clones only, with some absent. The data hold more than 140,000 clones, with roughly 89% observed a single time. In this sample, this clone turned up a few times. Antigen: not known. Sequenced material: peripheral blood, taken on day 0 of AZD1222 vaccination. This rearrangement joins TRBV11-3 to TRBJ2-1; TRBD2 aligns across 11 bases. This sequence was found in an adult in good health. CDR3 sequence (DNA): TGTGCCAGCAGCTTAACTAGCGGGAGCACCTACAATGAGCAGTTCTTC. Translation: CASSLTSGSTYNEQFF.